These 17 T cell receptor beta chains were all obtained from the same sample, sequenced in a study of cytomegalovirus exposure and HLA in healthy donors. In the PCR, 60 Vbeta and 13 Jbeta primers were used. Sequencing was performed with immunoSEQ multiplex PCR; in TCRdb, only in-frame clones are kept and a portion is missing. Here the sample spans 90,000 to 120,000 clones, approximately 82% being singletons. Sample: PBMCs. The source of these receptors is a woman aged 18-29 years in good health and CMV-seronegative.

The chain joins TRBV7-2 to TRBJ2-3; 9 nucleotides align to TRBD2. Losses at the gene ends were 0 bases for V and 5 bases for J; bases not matched to a gene: 9. Germline CDR1 reads SGHTA; CDR2 reads FQGNSA. The CDR3 sequence is 17 residues long. The CDR3: CASSLAPSGRSEDTQYF. CDR3 sequence (DNA): TGTGCCAGCAGCTTAGCGCCAAGCGGGAGGTCAGAAGATACGCAGTATTTT. The full variable domain, in which reference TRBV7-2 and TRBJ2-3 provide the parts outside the CDR3, is GAGVSQSPSNKVTEKGKDVELRCDPISGHTALYWYRQSLGQGLEFLIYFQGNSAPDKSGLPSDRFSAERTGGSVSTLTIQRTQQEDSAVYLCASSLAPSGRSEDTQYFGPGTRLTVL.

The chain couples TRBV6-6 to TRBJ2-2, with D unresolved. The V and J ends lost 1 base and 8 bases respectively, with 8 bases between them. This CDR3 comprises 13 residues. Germline-derived CDR1 and CDR2 are MNHNY and SVGAGI (reference sequence). The CDR3 sequence: CASSYFLLGELFF. The CDR3 nucleotides are TGTGCCAGCAGTTACTTCTTACTTGGGGAGCTGTTTTTT.

CDR3 residues: CASSVYTGDNEQFF. The CDR3 nucleotides are TGTGCCAGCAGCGTTTATACAGGGGACAATGAGCAGTTCTTC. The V call is TRBV7-9, the J call TRBJ2-1; 7 nucleotides align to TRBD1. J was trimmed by 5 bases and V by 5 bases; bases with no gene match: 6. This CDR3 has 14 amino acids. From germline, CDR1 is SEHNR and CDR2 FQNEAQ (reference sequence). Full variable domain (rest looked up from reference TRBV7-9 and TRBJ2-1): DTGVSQNPRHKITKRGQNVTFRCDPISEHNRLYWYRQTLGQGPEFLTYFQNEAQLEKSRLLSDRFSAERPKGSFSTLEIQRTEQGDSAMYLCASSVYTGDNEQFFGPGTRLTVL.

V gene TRBV19 combines with J gene TRBJ1-5, with TRBD1 matching over 10 bases. This CDR3 has 17 residues. V lost 0 bases, J lost 0 bases, and 2 bases stayed unmatched. The germline gives CDR1 LNHDA, CDR2 SQIVND (reference sequence). Here the CDR3 DNA reads TGTGCCAGTAGTATAGAGGGGGACAGGGGTAGCAATCAGCCCCAGCATTTT. Amino acids: CASSIEGDRGSNQPQHF.

V gene TRBV18 combines with J gene TRBJ1-6, with 8 bases matching TRBD1. This CDR3 has 14 residues. The V segment lost 2 bases and the J segment 8 bases; nucleotides outside the gene matches: 2. Looked up from germline, CDR1 is KGHSH and CDR2 is LQKENI. CDR3 nucleotides: TGTGCCAGCTCACCATCGGACAGGGATTCACCCCTCCACTTT. Translated, it gives CASSPSDRDSPLHF. Full variable domain (remainder filled in from reference TRBV18 and TRBJ1-6): NAGVMQNPRHLVRRRGQEARLRCSPMKGHSHVYWYRQLPEEGLKFMVYLQKENIIDESGMPKERFSAEFPKEGPSILRIQQVVRGDSAAYFCASSPSDRDSPLHFGNGTRLTVT.

This rearrangement joins TRBV19 to TRBJ2-1; 14 nucleotides line up with TRBD2. Germline loops: CDR1 LNHDA, CDR2 SQIVND (reference sequence). The trim removed 6 bases at V and 10 bases at J, leaving 8 bases unmatched. The CDR3 totals 15 residues. Written as DNA, the CDR3 is TGTGCCAGTAGAGCTGGGACTAGCGGGAGAGAGGAGCAGTTCTTC. Translation gives CASRAGTSGREEQFF.

The genes are TRBV11-2 and TRBJ2-1, with D perhaps TRBD2 (6 bases). With 5 bases removed from V and 12 bases from J, the gap between germline ends came to 14 bases. This CDR3 spans 12 amino acids. Per germline, CDR1 SGHAT and CDR2 FQNNGV. The CDR3 reads CASSPFGSPQFF. The DNA of the CDR3 is TGTGCCAGCAGCCCCTTCGGGAGCCCGCAGTTCTTC.

This clone has more than one count but fewer than ten. This chain uses TRBV6-1 with TRBJ2-2; 8 nucleotides line up with TRBD1. The germline gives CDR1 MNHNS, CDR2 SASEGT. V shed 6 bases and J 6 bases; nucleotides not matched to a gene: 9. The CDR3 loop spans 15 amino acids. CDR3 nucleotide sequence: TGTGCCAGCAGAGACGGAGCAGGGGGCGCCGGGGAGCTGTTTTTT. Protein sequence: CASRDGAGGAGELFF.

The chain links TRBV7-9 to TRBJ2-7; D possibly corresponds to TRBD1 (7 bases). Trimming cost V 3 bases and J 2 bases, with 17 bases left between them. CDR1 is SEHNR and CDR2 is FQNEAQ in the germline V gene (reference sequence). This CDR3 is 16 amino acids long. Here the CDR3 reads CASSFRGTAFTYEQYF. In DNA, the CDR3 is TGTGCCAGCAGCTTCCGGGGGACAGCTTTTACCTACGAGCAGTACTTC. Drawing the rest from reference TRBV7-9 and TRBJ2-7, the complete variable domain is DTGVSQNPRHKITKRGQNVTFRCDPISEHNRLYWYRQTLGQGPEFLTYFQNEAQLEKSRLLSDRFSAERPKGSFSTLEIQRTEQGDSAMYLCASSFRGTAFTYEQYFGPGTRLTVT.

This chain uses TRBV5-6 with TRBJ2-7, with D perhaps matching TRBD1 (5 bases). The V gene lost 4 bases and the J gene lost 6 bases, with 14 bases spanning the gap. Germline CDR1 is SGHDT and CDR2 is YYEEEE. The CDR3 spans 13 residues. The CDR3 reads CASSQGYQREQYF. CDR3 in DNA: TGTGCCAGCAGCCAGGGTTATCAGCGCGAGCAGTACTTC. Full variable domain (outside the CDR3, taken from reference TRBV5-6 and TRBJ2-7): DAGVTQSPTHLIKTRGQQVTLRCSPKSGHDTVSWYQQALGQGPQFIFQYYEEEERQRGNFPDRFSGHQFPNYSSELNVNALLLGDSALYLCASSQGYQREQYFGPGTRLTVT.

This chain links TRBV19 with TRBJ1-1; 8 bases line up with TRBD1. The length of the CDR3 is 16 residues. V dropped 3 bases and J dropped 1; count of bases not matched to a gene: 7. Germline lookup yields CDR1 LNHDA and CDR2 SQIVND (reference sequence). The CDR3 is CASSISGGLANTEAFF. DNA of the CDR3: TGTGCCAGTAGTATTTCAGGGGGCTTAGCGAACACTGAAGCTTTCTTT.

This chain links TRBV5-6 with TRBJ2-5; D remains ambiguous. The J call is uncertain, as TRBJ2-7 better fits the DNA end. The CDR3 totals 13 residues. Germline assignment: CDR1 SGHDT and CDR2 YYEEEE. As DNA, the CDR3 is TGTGCCAGCAGCTTGGCGTCGTCCTACGAGCAGTACTTC. Residues: CASSLASSYEQYF.

To note about this clone: An end of the junction differs from the germline gene, which may be a read error. The chain employs TRBV6-4 and TRBJ2-2; a possible D gene is TRBD2 (6 bases). CDR1 is MRHNA, CDR2 SNTAGT, per germline. The CDR3 loop spans 15 amino acids. DNA for the CDR3: TGTGTCAGCAGTGACTCGGAGGGTAGCACCGGGGAGCTGTTTTTT. Translated, it gives CVSSDSEGSTGELFF.

CDR3 nucleotide sequence: TGTGCCATCAGTGAGGGACAGGGGGCGGGTAACACTGAAGCTTTCTTT. It translates to CAISEGQGAGNTEAFF. The genes are TRBV10-3 and TRBJ1-1, with 11 bases fitting TRBD1. Germline trimming cut 2 bases from V and 2 bases from J; bases unmatched to any gene: 4. The CDR3 contains 16 residues. Germline CDR1 ENHRY, CDR2 SYGVKD.

The gene calls are TRBV11-1 and TRBJ2-6; 7 bases fit TRBD1. After removal of 5 bases from V and 2 bases from J, the junction contained 12 bases not matched to a gene. CDR1 SGHAT and CDR2 FQDESV come from the germline V gene (reference sequence). The CDR3 spans 18 residues. The DNA of the CDR3 is TGTGCCAGCAGCCTGACGCGACAGGGTCAAGCTGGGGCCAACGTCCTGACTTTC. It encodes CASSLTRQGQAGANVLTF.

The chain links TRBV30 to TRBJ2-7, with D maybe TRBD2 (5 bases). V was trimmed by 2 bases and J by 2 bases, leaving 10 bases between them. This CDR3 contains 13 residues. The germline V gene encodes CDR1 GTSNPN and CDR2 SVGIG (reference sequence). The CDR3 sequence is CAWSRLTAYEQYF. CDR3 coding DNA: TGTGCCTGGAGTCGACTAACGGCCTACGAGCAGTACTTC.

This clone was seen more than once but under ten times. The chain is built from TRBV5-4 and TRBJ2-6; D remains unclear. The CDR3 sequence is 15 residues long. V lost 3 bases to trimming and J lost 0 bases, with 7 bases between them. The germline V gene has CDR1 SGHNT and CDR2 YYREEE (reference sequence). The CDR3 coding sequence is TGTGCCAGCAGCTCCGCAGGCTCTGGGGCCAACGTCCTGACTTTC. Its protein product is CASSSAGSGANVLTF.